Below are 13 T cell receptor beta chains sequenced from a single sample in a study of beta chain features in type 1 diabetes. Expressed TCRB transcripts were sequenced after all isolated RNA was converted to cDNA. Here immunoSEQ multiplex PCR was the method, and the copy in TCRdb shows in-frame clones only, minus some. The sample carries some 180,000 clones, approximately 13% recorded once. Sequencing was performed on central memory CD4+ T cells from blood. The receptor set was obtained from a woman aged 18-30 years in good health.

The rearrangement joins TRBV6-5 to TRBJ1-2, with 7 bases fitting TRBD1. This CDR3 spans 15 amino acids. CDR1 and CDR2 (germline): MNHEY, SVGAGI. The ends lost 5 bases at V and 0 bases at J; junction bases unmatched: 6. The CDR3 region has the DNA TGTGCCAGCAGTACGGGACAGCCCTCTAACTATGGCTACACCTTC. Its protein product is CASSTGQPSNYGYTF.

The chain has TRBV28 and TRBJ2-1; 11 bases match TRBD2. With 2 bases clipped from V and 3 bases from J, the junction kept 6 bases outside the gene matches. This CDR3 has 17 amino acids. CDR1 is MDHEN and CDR2 is SYDVKM in the germline V gene. The CDR3 bases are TGTGCCAGCAGTTTAACTAGCGGGAGAGGAGGCTACAATGAGCAGTTCTTC. Translated: CASSLTSGRGGYNEQFF.

The table lists this clone with a few counts. This rearrangement joins TRBV28 to TRBJ1-1, with D tentatively TRBD1 (6 bases). Trimming removed 6 bases at V and 6 bases at J, with 14 bases between. The germline V gene has CDR1 MDHEN and CDR2 SYDVKM. This CDR3 is built from 13 residues. The CDR3 DNA reads as TGTGCCAGCAGGGCAGGGGCATTTTCTGAAGCTTTCTTT. Its protein product is CASRAGAFSEAFF.

The chain combines TRBV10-3 with TRBJ2-5; 7 positions agree with TRBD1. The CDR3 loop spans 12 amino acids. J gave up 5 bases and V 5 bases, and 2 bases lay outside the gene matches. Germline loops: CDR1 ENHRY, CDR2 SYGVKD. The CDR3 DNA reads as TGTGCCATCAGTACAGGGGAGGAGACCCAGTACTTC. Translation: CAISTGEETQYF.

The CDR3: CASSPSGANTGELFF. CDR3 coding DNA: TGTGCCAGCAGCCCTAGCGGGGCGAACACCGGGGAGCTGTTTTTT. The genes are TRBV25-1 and TRBJ2-2, with 9 nucleotides matching TRBD2. Germline V gene data show CDR1 as MGHDK and CDR2 as SYGVNS. J gave up 0 bases and V 6 bases, and 2 bases lay outside the gene matches. The CDR3 runs to 15 residues.

This clone appeared a few times. V is TRBV28 and J is TRBJ2-1; D might be TRBD2 (6 bases). The CDR3 has 14 residues. Germline V gives CDR1 MDHEN, CDR2 SYDVKM. Between the trimmed V and J ends, which lost 3 bases and 3 bases, there was a span of 9 bases. The CDR3 coding sequence is TGTGCCAGCAGTTTGGGACTCCTCTACAATGAGCAGTTCTTC. Translated: CASSLGLLYNEQFF.

About this clone itself: One end of the junction does not line up with germline, which may come from a read error. The chain is built from TRBV2 and TRBJ2-7; 7 bases match TRBD1. This CDR3 is 11 amino acids long. Germline loops: CDR1 SNHLY, CDR2 FYNNEI. The DNA for the CDR3 is TGTGCCAGCACGGGAAGAGGGGGCAGACACTTC. It yields the protein CASTGRGGRHF.

CDR3 region: CASSPGLAPASQETQYF. For the CDR3, the DNA is TGCGCCAGCAGCCCTGGACTAGCGCCCGCTTCGCAAGAGACCCAGTACTTC. The chain uses TRBV5-1 and TRBJ2-5; TRBD2 matches at 9 bases. The length of the CDR3 is 17 residues. V dropped 4 bases and J dropped 2; count of bases not matched to a gene: 12. CDR1 and CDR2 from the germline V gene are SGHRS and YFSETQ.

The chain uses TRBV29-1 and TRBJ1-5; TRBD1 aligns across 7 bases. The V and J ends lost 6 bases and 3 bases, in that order; junction bases with no gene match: 8. The CDR3 has 14 amino acids. Germline CDR1 and CDR2: SQVTM and ANQGSEA. Here the CDR3 reads CSVSGTELNQPQHF. CDR3 nucleotide sequence: TGCAGCGTGTCCGGGACAGAGCTCAATCAGCCCCAGCATTTT.

A few counts support this clone. V and J are TRBV6-1 and TRBJ2-5; maybe TRBD1 (6 bases). V was shortened by 7 bases and J by 4 bases, with 13 bases between the two germline ends. The CDR3 is 13 residues long. Germline-derived CDR1 and CDR2 are MNHNS and SASEGT. The CDR3 spells CASKTGQVETQYF. CDR3 coding DNA: TGTGCCAGCAAGACGGGACAAGTAGAGACCCAGTACTTC.

The V gene is TRBV28, the J gene TRBJ1-2; D is ambiguous. The CDR3 has 12 amino acids. V was clipped by 5 bases and J by 4 bases, with 8 bases between them. CDR1 is MDHEN and CDR2 is SYDVKM in the germline V gene. The CDR3: CASSKATYGYTF. In nucleotides, the CDR3 is TGTGCCAGCAGTAAAGCCACCTATGGCTACACCTTC.

Note on this clone: One end of the junction does not line up with germline, which may come from a read error. The chain combines TRBV7-2 with TRBJ2-1; 13 nucleotides agree with TRBD2. Germline-derived CDR1 and CDR2 are SGHTA and FQGNSA. This CDR3 has 12 residues. The CDR3 region is CASSTTSGGSLF. The CDR3 DNA reads TGTGCCAGCAGCACGACTAGCGGGGGGTCACTCTTC. Complete variable domain (other parts from reference TRBV7-2 and TRBJ2-1): GAGVSQSPSNKVTEKGKDVELRCDPISGHTALYWYRQSLGQGLEFLIYFQGNSAPDKSGLPSDRFSAERTGGSVSTLTIQRTQQEDSAVYLCASSTTSGGSLFGPGTRLTVL.

This clone was picked up a small number of times. The chain couples TRBV6-5 to TRBJ2-5, with D perhaps TRBD2 (6 bases). The CDR3 is 14 amino acids. Germline CDR1 reads MNHEY; CDR2 reads SVGAGI. Deletions cut 7 bases from V and 5 bases from J, with 17 bases between. CDR3 region: CASTAAGLGETQYF. For the CDR3, the DNA is TGTGCCAGCACAGCGGCGGGATTAGGGGAGACCCAGTACTTC.